These 23 T cell receptor beta chains share one sample of origin, sequenced in a study of T-cell memory formation after mild COVID-19. Each CDR3 protein is one row after TCRdb ran MiXCR on the 5' RACE reads. In the table there are just under 350,000 distinct CDR3 sequences, over 10% of which are singletons. Sequenced input: PBMCs or a T cell subset sorted from them (not recorded which). The source is a man aged 18 to 30 who had mild COVID-19 (a few samples of this study predate the infection). Cell type and time point are not known.

The chain joins TRBV7-9 to TRBJ1-1; D not certain. This CDR3 spans 15 amino acids. V was clipped by 2 bases and J by 5 bases, with 15 bases between them. Germline-derived CDR1 and CDR2 are SEHNR and FQNEAQ (reference sequence). The CDR3 protein is CASSLLAYPPTEAFF. In nucleotides, the CDR3 is TGTGCCAGCAGCTTATTAGCCTATCCCCCAACTGAAGCTTTCTTT.

The rearrangement links TRBV5-1 to TRBJ2-7, with unresolved D. There are 16 residues in the CDR3. The germline CDR1 and CDR2 sequences are SGHRS and YFSETQ. Trimming pared 0 bases from V and 2 bases from J, leaving 15 bases between. Written as DNA, the CDR3 is TGCGCCAGCAGCTTGGTGGCCTCAAGTAGTGCCTACGAGCAGTACTTC. It specifies CASSLVASSSAYEQYF. Full variable domain (missing parts from reference TRBV5-1 and TRBJ2-7): KAGVTQTPRYLIKTRGQQVTLSCSPISGHRSVSWYQQTPGQGLQFLFEYFSETQRNKGNFPGRFSGRQFSNSRSEMNVSTLELGDSALYLCASSLVASSSAYEQYFGPGTRLTVT.

This clonotype was seen more than once but under ten times. The rearrangement links TRBV10-3 to TRBJ1-1; D gene uncertain. V lost 8 bases and J 4 bases, leaving 8 bases between the germline ends. The CDR3 loop spans 11 amino acids. Germline V gene sequence: CDR1 ENHRY, CDR2 SYGVKD. CDR3 sequence reads: CAIGRGTEAFF. For the CDR3, the DNA is TGTGCCATCGGTCGGGGCACTGAAGCTTTCTTT.

The sample holds a few counts of this clonotype. V gene TRBV28 combines with J gene TRBJ1-5, with 7 bases matching TRBD1. Trimming took 8 bases from V and 7 from J; bases not matched to a gene: 8. The V gene's germline CDR1 is MDHEN and CDR2 SYDVKM. This CDR3 comprises 13 residues. The CDR3 here is CASGLGQEQPQHF. CDR3 DNA: TGTGCCAGCGGACTCGGACAGGAGCAGCCCCAGCATTTT.

This clonotype was seen a handful of times. This chain connects TRBV6-2 or TRBV6-3 to TRBJ2-4; the D is unclear. Trimming removed 8 bases at V and 1 base at J, with 15 bases between. Germline V gives CDR1 MNHEY, CDR2 SVGEGT. The CDR3 loop spans 15 amino acids. The CDR3 protein is CASYPEPGAKNIQYF. In DNA, the CDR3 is TGTGCCAGCTACCCCGAACCCGGGGCCAAAAACATTCAGTACTTC.

CDR3 bases: TGTGCCAGCAGCCCCCAGGGATCCGACTATGGCTACACCTTC. Its translation: CASSPQGSDYGYTF. The chain carries TRBV7-3 and TRBJ1-2; possibly TRBD1 for D (5 bases). CDR3 length: 14 residues. Germline values: CDR1 SGHTA, CDR2 FQGTGA. Trimming left V 5 bases short and J 3 bases short, with 13 bases between.

The chain is built from TRBV2 and TRBJ1-4; 11 bases agree with TRBD1. The V segment lost 7 bases and the J segment 1 base; nucleotides outside the gene matches: 8. Germline V gives CDR1 SNHLY, CDR2 FYNNEI. The CDR3 extends over 17 amino acids. The CDR3 sequence is CASTTGQGVRTNEKLFF. The CDR3 nucleotides read TGTGCCAGCACCACGGGACAGGGGGTTAGAACTAATGAAAAACTGTTTTTT.

This clonotype was observed a few times. The rearrangement joins TRBV9 to TRBJ2-2; the D gene is possibly TRBD1 (5 bases). Germline CDR1 SGDLS, CDR2 YYNGEE. The CDR3 is 17 amino acids. V lost 0 bases to trimming and J lost 6 bases, with 18 bases between them. CDR3 coding DNA: TGTGCCAGCAGCGTAGAGGGGCTACCCGAACACCCCGGGGAGCTGTTTTTT. Encoded protein: CASSVEGLPEHPGELFF.

J is TRBJ1-6 and V is TRBV5-1, with D tentatively TRBD1 (5 bases). Germline loops: CDR1 SGHRS, CDR2 YFSETQ. Trimming left V 2 bases short and J 8 bases short, with 11 bases between. The CDR3 loop spans 14 amino acids. The CDR3 loop reads CASSLRGRDSPLHF. In nucleotides, the CDR3 is TGCGCCAGCAGCTTAAGGGGACGGGATTCACCCCTCCACTTT.

Many counts were recorded for this clonotype. The V gene is TRBV6-2 or TRBV6-3, the J gene TRBJ2-3; TRBD1 might be the D (6 bases). With 2 bases removed from V and 5 bases from J, the gap between germline ends came to 14 bases. The CDR3 extends over 15 amino acids. Germline loops: CDR1 MNHEY, CDR2 SVGEGT. This chain's CDR3 is CASSYADRFGDTQYF. In nucleotides, the CDR3 is TGTGCCAGCAGTTACGCAGACAGGTTCGGAGATACGCAGTATTTT.

The V and J genes are TRBV4-2 and TRBJ2-1, with a possible D match to TRBD1 (5 bases). Trimming took off 3 bases at V and 0 bases at J, with 12 bases between the two ends. Germline loops: CDR1 LGHNA, CDR2 YNFKEQ. This CDR3 is built from 16 residues. The CDR3 reads CASSQHRRSSYNEQFF. The CDR3 DNA is TGTGCCAGCAGCCAGCACAGGCGAAGCTCCTACAATGAGCAGTTCTTC.

V is TRBV4-1 and J is TRBJ1-2; D remains unclear. Trimming left V 0 bases short and J 3 bases short, with 11 bases between. This CDR3 has 15 residues. Germline CDR1 and CDR2: MGHRA and YSYEKL. CDR3 DNA: TGCGCCAGCAGCCAAGACCCCGCGCCGGACTATGGCTACACCTTC. Protein product: CASSQDPAPDYGYTF.

V and J are TRBV20-1 and TRBJ2-1, with TRBD2 matching 13 bases. This CDR3 spans 19 amino acids. Germline CDR1 DFQATT, CDR2 SNEGSKA (reference sequence). J lost 1 base, V lost 0 bases, and 9 bases had no gene match. The CDR3, as DNA: TGCAGTGCTAGAGATCCGACTAGCGGGGGGTCCGCATCCTACAATGAGCAGTTCTTC. Protein: CSARDPTSGGSASYNEQFF.

J is TRBJ2-2 and V is TRBV7-9; perhaps TRBD2 as D (5 bases). Germline loops: CDR1 SEHNR, CDR2 FQNEAQ (reference sequence). This CDR3 has 14 residues. Trimming shortened V by 4 bases and J by 4 bases, and 10 bases separated the two germline ends. The chain's CDR3 is CASSYPRGTGELFF. For the CDR3, the DNA is TGTGCCAGCAGCTACCCCCGGGGCACCGGGGAGCTGTTTTTT.

This clonotype came up a few times. The genes are TRBV5-6 and TRBJ1-1; 9 bases fit TRBD1. Germline V gene sequence: CDR1 SGHDT, CDR2 YYEEEE. The CDR3 has 14 amino acids. The trim removed 3 bases at V and 8 bases at J, leaving 8 bases unmatched. The CDR3 sequence is CASSWIPGQGEAFF. CDR3 nucleotides: TGTGCCAGCAGCTGGATACCGGGACAGGGCGAAGCTTTCTTT. The whole variable domain, filled in from reference TRBV5-6 and TRBJ1-1, reads DAGVTQSPTHLIKTRGQQVTLRCSPKSGHDTVSWYQQALGQGPQFIFQYYEEEERQRGNFPDRFSGHQFPNYSSELNVNALLLGDSALYLCASSWIPGQGEAFFGQGTRLTVV.

This clonotype was observed at least ten times. The chain uses TRBV10-3 and TRBJ2-2, with D perhaps matching TRBD1 or TRBD2 (5 bases each). V shed 4 bases and J shed 3 bases, with 12 bases lying between them. Germline V gives CDR1 ENHRY, CDR2 SYGVKD. This CDR3 contains 15 residues. The CDR3 nucleotides are TGTGCCATCAGTGCAGGGAGTATGGACACCGGGGAGCTGTTTTTT. It encodes CAISAGSMDTGELFF.

The sample holds a few counts of this clonotype. CDR3: CASSSLRTGIEEKLFF. The DNA for the CDR3 is TGTGCCAGCAGCTCCCTAAGGACAGGGATCGAGGAAAAACTGTTTTTT. The rearrangement joins TRBV7-9 to TRBJ1-4, with TRBD1 matching over 8 bases. The CDR3 is made up of 16 amino acids. V was clipped by 4 bases and J by 8 bases; unmatched bases: 12. Germline CDR1 reads SEHNR; CDR2 reads FQNEAQ (reference sequence).

V gene TRBV11-2 combines with J gene TRBJ2-2, with TRBD2 matching over 8 bases. Trimming at V came to 7 bases and at J to 4 bases, leaving 5 bases not matched to a gene. Germline CDR1 SGHAT, CDR2 FQNNGV. The CDR3 spans 14 residues. Here the CDR3 reads CASIEAGATGELFF. The DNA of the CDR3 is TGTGCCAGCATCGAAGCGGGAGCCACCGGGGAGCTGTTTTTT.

The chain employs TRBV5-1 and TRBJ2-7, with a possible D match to TRBD1 (6 bases). The germline gives CDR1 SGHRS, CDR2 YFSETQ. The CDR3 has 13 amino acids. V was pared by 0 bases and J by 9 bases, with 13 bases between. The CDR3 nucleotides are TGCGCCAGCAGCTTGGAACAGGGAAGGAGGCAGTACTTC. Translated, it gives CASSLEQGRRQYF.

This clonotype turned up a few times. The chain employs TRBV6-1 and TRBJ1-3; D unclear. CDR1 is MNHNS and CDR2 is SASEGT in the germline V gene. The length of the CDR3 is 15 residues. Deletions cut 1 base from V and 8 bases from J, with 15 bases between. In DNA, the CDR3 is TGTGCCAGCAGTGAAGGAGGAACTTCCTGGGACACCATATATTTT. The encoded protein is CASSEGGTSWDTIYF.

V and J are TRBV6-5 and TRBJ2-2; TRBD1 matches at 8 bases. The V and J ends lost 5 bases and 4 bases, in that order; junction bases with no gene match: 9. The germline CDR1 and CDR2 sequences are MNHEY and SVGAGI. The CDR3 totals 16 residues. The CDR3 region has the DNA TGTGCCAGCAGTCTCTTCCCGGGACAGGCCACCGGGGAGCTGTTTTTT. Residues: CASSLFPGQATGELFF.

In its sample, this clonotype was seen many times. The chain joins TRBV6-5 to TRBJ1-5, with TRBD1 matching over 7 bases. Per the germline V gene, CDR1 is MNHEY and CDR2 is SVGAGI. There are 14 residues in the CDR3. Germline trimming cut 9 bases from V and 1 base from J; bases unmatched to any gene: 6. In DNA, the CDR3 is TGTGCCAGTCGACAGGGTGGGAGCAATCAGCCCCAGCATTTT. This sequence encodes CASRQGGSNQPQHF.

The V call is TRBV7-2, the J call TRBJ2-3; D is possibly TRBD1 (6 bases). CDR3 length equals 13 residues. V was cut by 5 bases and J by 8 bases, with 14 bases left in between. The germline V gene has CDR1 SGHTA and CDR2 FQGNSA. The CDR3 sequence is CASSDSQGRTQYF. DNA of the CDR3: TGTGCCAGCAGCGATTCTCAGGGGCGTACGCAGTATTTT.